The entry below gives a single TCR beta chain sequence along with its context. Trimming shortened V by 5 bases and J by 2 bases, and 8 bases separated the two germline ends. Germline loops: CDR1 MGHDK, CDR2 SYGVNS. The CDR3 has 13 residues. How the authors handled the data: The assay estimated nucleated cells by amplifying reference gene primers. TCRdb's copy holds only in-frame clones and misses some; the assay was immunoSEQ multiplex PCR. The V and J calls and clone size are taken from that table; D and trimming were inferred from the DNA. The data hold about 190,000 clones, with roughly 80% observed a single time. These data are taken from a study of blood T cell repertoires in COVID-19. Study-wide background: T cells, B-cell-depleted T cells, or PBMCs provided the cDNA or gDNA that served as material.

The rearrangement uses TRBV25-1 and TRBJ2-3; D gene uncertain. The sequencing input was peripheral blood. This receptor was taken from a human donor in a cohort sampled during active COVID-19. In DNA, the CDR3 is TGTGCCAGCAGTCACCGGGTCACAGATACGCAGTATTTT. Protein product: CASSHRVTDTQYF. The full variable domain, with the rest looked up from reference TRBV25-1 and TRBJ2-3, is EADIYQTPRYLVIGTGKKITLECSQTMGHDKMYWYQQDPGMELHLIHYSYGVNSTEKGDLSSESTVSRIRTEHFPLTLESARPSHTSQYLCASSHRVTDTQYFGPGTRLTVL.